This is a list of T cell receptor beta chains from one sample in a study of molecular identifiers for immune sequencing clone quantification. TCRdb ran MiXCR on the PCR reads and lists one entry per CDR3 protein. The sample includes about 97,000 distinct CDR3 sequences, about 35% seen only once; the top ten take about 9.1%. The sample comprised naive CD8+ T cells from blood, with Jurkat cell RNA spiked in. These TCRs come from a human donor in good health. Some libraries in this study had Jurkat cell RNA spiked in. CDR3s include the opening cysteine and the closing phenylalanine or tryptophan. Each record gives: J gene, clone size, CDR3 length, V gene, D gene, CDR3 protein, CDR3 DNA. D genes are given only for firm matches. The size field is filled for only some rows; it gives once, few, many or a size class.

j_gene: TRBJ2-3
abundance: NA
len: 16
v_gene: TRBV28
d_gene: TRBD2
CDR3aa: CASSYSGLADWNTQYF
CDR3nt: TGTGCCAGCAGTTATAGCGGACTAGCGGACTGGAATACGCAGTATTTT

j_gene: TRBJ2-3
abundance: many
len: 13
v_gene: TRBV6-1
d_gene: NA
CDR3aa: CANSHPSTDTQYF
CDR3nt: TGTGCGAACAGCCACCCTAGCACAGATACGCAGTATTTT

j_gene: TRBJ1-1
abundance: few
len: 15
v_gene: TRBV4-3
d_gene: NA
CDR3aa: CASSQATGYNTEAFF
CDR3nt: TGCGCCAGCAGCCAAGCAACAGGGTATAACACTGAAGCTTTCTTT

j_gene: TRBJ2-3
abundance: many
len: 16
v_gene: TRBV27
d_gene: TRBD2
CDR3aa: CASRGVLAGGADTQYF
CDR3nt: TGTGCCAGCAGAGGGGTACTAGCGGGAGGGGCAGATACGCAGTATTTT

j_gene: TRBJ2-3
abundance: many
len: 13
v_gene: TRBV2
d_gene: NA
CDR3aa: CASRDSVTDTQYF
CDR3nt: TGTGCCAGCAGGGACAGCGTCACAGATACGCAGTATTTT

j_gene: TRBJ2-1
abundance: NA
len: 15
v_gene: TRBV28
d_gene: TRBD2
CDR3aa: CASSASGSSYNEQFF
CDR3nt: TGTGCCAGCAGTGCTAGCGGGAGCTCCTACAATGAGCAGTTCTTC

j_gene: TRBJ2-7
abundance: NA
len: 16
v_gene: TRBV6-4
d_gene: NA
CDR3aa: CASTLPTVVLSYEQYF
CDR3nt: TGTGCCAGCACTCTGCCGACAGTCGTACTCTCCTACGAGCAGTACTTC

j_gene: TRBJ2-2
abundance: few
len: 15
v_gene: TRBV5-3
d_gene: NA
CDR3aa: CASRGGRANTGELFF
CDR3nt: TGTGCCAGCAGGGGGGGGAGAGCGAACACCGGGGAGCTGTTTTTT

j_gene: TRBJ2-1
abundance: NA
len: 14
v_gene: TRBV9
d_gene: NA
CDR3aa: CASTPSAISNEQFF
CDR3nt: TGTGCCAGCACCCCCTCGGCGATCTCCAATGAGCAGTTCTTC

j_gene: TRBJ2-7
abundance: many
len: 15
v_gene: TRBV7-2
d_gene: TRBD2
CDR3aa: CASSSRTSGIYEQYF
CDR3nt: TGTGCCAGCAGCTCACGGACTAGCGGGATCTACGAGCAGTACTTC

j_gene: TRBJ2-5
abundance: few
len: 14
v_gene: TRBV28
d_gene: TRBD1
CDR3aa: CASSKDRGWETQYF
CDR3nt: TGTGCCAGCAGTAAGGACAGGGGCTGGGAGACCCAGTACTTC

j_gene: TRBJ2-6
abundance: NA
len: 16
v_gene: TRBV2
d_gene: NA
CDR3aa: CASRVGRSSGANDLTF
CDR3nt: TGTGCCAGCAGGGTGGGCAGGAGCTCTGGGGCCAACGACCTGACTTTC

j_gene: TRBJ2-3
abundance: few
len: 16
v_gene: TRBV4-1
d_gene: NA
CDR3aa: CASSQEAVRVSDTQYF
CDR3nt: TGCGCCAGCAGCCAAGAGGCCGTCCGGGTATCAGATACGCAGTATTTT

j_gene: TRBJ2-3
abundance: many
len: 17
v_gene: TRBV9
d_gene: TRBD2
CDR3aa: CASSAPRLGRASDTQYF
CDR3nt: TGTGCCAGCAGCGCCCCCCGTTTGGGGAGGGCCTCAGATACGCAGTATTTT

j_gene: TRBJ1-1
abundance: once
len: 13
v_gene: TRBV13
d_gene: NA
CDR3aa: CASSHTVNTEAFF
CDR3nt: TGTGCCAGCAGCCACACAGTGAACACTGAAGCTTTCTTT

j_gene: TRBJ2-2
abundance: many
len: 19
v_gene: TRBV7-9
d_gene: TRBD2
CDR3aa: CASSSLRTSGNTNTGELFF
CDR3nt: TGTGCCAGCAGCTCCCTGAGGACTAGCGGAAATACGAACACCGGGGAGCTGTTTTTT

j_gene: TRBJ2-6
abundance: few
len: 17
v_gene: TRBV25-1
d_gene: TRBD1
CDR3aa: CASSPGTGGSGANVLTF
CDR3nt: TGTGCCAGCAGCCCCGGGACAGGGGGCTCTGGGGCCAACGTCCTGACTTTC

j_gene: TRBJ2-7
abundance: once
len: 19
v_gene: TRBV7-9
d_gene: NA
CDR3aa: CASSSSGPHLVLPHLGQYF
CDR3nt: TGTGCCAGCAGCAGCTCCGGGCCACACTTGGTATTGCCCCACTTAGGGCAGTACTTC

j_gene: TRBJ2-4
abundance: few
len: 14
v_gene: TRBV11-2
d_gene: TRBD2
CDR3aa: CASSLWGGENIQYF
CDR3nt: TGTGCCAGCAGCTTGTGGGGGGGGGAAAACATTCAGTACTTC